This entry concerns a single T cell receptor beta chain. In this sample, this clonotype turned up a few times. Its recognized antigen is unknown. Base-call qualities are not available, and no considerably larger clone is one nucleotide away. V is pruned by 2 bases and J by 1 base, leaving 3 bases of the junction without a gene match. Taken from cysteine to phenylalanine, the CDR3 has 15 residues. Of all the DNA, just the CDR3 is kept, 45 bases in frame from base 1. The germline V gene gives CDR1 as SGHTA and CDR2 as FQGNSA. The roughly 38 donors, aged about 6 to 100 years, were systemically healthy Caucasian individuals from Russia. Each donor gave 8.5 to 10 milliliters of peripheral blood, collected into EDTA-treated Vacutainer tubes. Ficoll-Paque density-gradient centrifugation was used to isolate PBMCs, with at least 7 million per sample. Total RNA was extracted from PBMCs with Trizol reagent, with at least 6 micrograms obtained per sample. Naive CD45RAhigh/CD27high T cell percentages were measured by flow cytometry on a PBMC aliquot from every donor.

These data belong to a study of blood T cells in healthy people across ages (dated by TCRdb to between 2014 and 2017). The study in broad terms: In model experiments, template switching captured roughly one uniquely barcoded TCR beta cDNA molecule for every two T cells. The study measured age-related changes in TCR beta repertoire diversity using deep sequencing normalized with unique cDNA molecular identifiers. Four age groups were formed from the donors: young (average around 15 years), middle-aged (less than 40), aged (around 68) and long-lived (less than 85). To avoid experimental bias, donors of different ages were distributed randomly across sequencing lanes. Using the same blood draw, the study looked at two additional independent replicas of 1 million unique cDNA reads for two donors, one aged 18 to 30 and the other aged 80 or older.

The library relied on 5' RACE. The instrument given in TCRdb is Illumina HiSeq 2500. A second roughly 7 to 11 cycle PCR used a sample-barcoded 5' primer and a J-beta primer mix. A unique molecular identifier was introduced onto each TCR beta cDNA molecule by a template-switch 5' adaptor carrying 12 random nucleotides. Each sample yielded at least 2.5 million CDR3-containing paired-end reads. The Mint cDNA synthesis kit, primed by a TRBC-specific oligonucleotide, was used to synthesize first-strand cDNA from all RNA. Following uracil-DNA glycosylase treatment, all cDNA underwent a first 18-cycle PCR with the universal primers M1SS and BC2_uni_R. The authors' analysis ran thus. For normalization, 1 million high-quality reads were randomly selected from each sample, with every read carrying a distinct molecular identifier. Instead of being binned into consensus sequences, reads with shared molecular identifiers were discarded. CDR3 identification, clonotype clustering and error correction used MiTCR with a Q25 quality threshold and the strictest error-elimination algorithm. Lower-bound total TCR beta diversity was estimated with a nonparametric unseen species model using Euler transformation. TCRdb reprocessed the public reads (quality trimming at Q25 with fastp, clone calling with MiXCR) and kept in-frame beta chains. Entries that share a CDR3 protein sequence are merged under the most common genes and DNA. These V and J calls are TCRdb output, not the study's own analysis. The sample table lists approximately 800,000 distinct CDR3 sequences, under 40% of them with a count of one. The ten largest clones take up 10% to 15% of the sample.

Overall study outcomes, separate from this receptor: Compared with the aged group, the long-lived group had more naive CD4+ T cells, fewer expanded clones and increased TCR diversity, a pattern suggesting age selection. Conclusive comparison of naive and antigen-experienced compartments was prevented by the profiling of bulk unsorted PBMCs. A strong correlation was found between observed TCR beta diversity and the percentage of naive T cells measured by flow cytometry. Observed TCR beta diversity per million T cells fell roughly linearly with age, and a significant reduction was already apparent by age around 40. Estimates of total diversity based on one million sequenced T cells were considered lower bounds and underestimates. The CMV infection status of donors was not known, potentially confounding age-related changes in expanded clonotypes.

This receptor was obtained from a man aged 18 to 30 in good health. The chain employs TRBV7-2 and TRBJ2-3, and 7 junction bases match TRBD1. Sequenced: blood. The CDR3 reads CASSLTGAGTDTQYF. The DNA sequence is given as TGTGCCAGCAGCTTAACAGGGGCGGGCACAGATACGCAGTATTTT. Extended through the reference TRBV7-2 and TRBJ2-3 proteins, this CDR3 yields the full variable domain: GAGVSQSPSNKVTEKGKDVELRCDPISGHTALYWYRQSLGQGLEFLIYFQGNSAPDKSGLPSDRFSAERTGGSVSTLTIQRTQQEDSAVYLCASSLTGAGTDTQYFGPGTRLTVL.